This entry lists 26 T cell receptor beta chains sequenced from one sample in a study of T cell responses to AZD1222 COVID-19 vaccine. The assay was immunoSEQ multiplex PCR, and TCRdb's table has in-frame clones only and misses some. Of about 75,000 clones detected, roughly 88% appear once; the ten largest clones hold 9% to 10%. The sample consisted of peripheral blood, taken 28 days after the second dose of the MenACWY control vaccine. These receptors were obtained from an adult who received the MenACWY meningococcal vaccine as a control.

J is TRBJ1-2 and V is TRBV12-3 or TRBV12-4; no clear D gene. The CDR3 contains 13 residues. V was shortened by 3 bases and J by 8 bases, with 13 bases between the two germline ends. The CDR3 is CASSFRDGLGYTF. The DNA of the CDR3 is TGTGCCAGCAGTTTCCGAGACGGCCTGGGCTACACCTTC.

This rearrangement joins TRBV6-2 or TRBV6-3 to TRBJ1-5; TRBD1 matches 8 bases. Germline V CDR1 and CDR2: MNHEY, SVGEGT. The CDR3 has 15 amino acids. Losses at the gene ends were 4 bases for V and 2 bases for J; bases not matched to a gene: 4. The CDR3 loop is CASSSRTGRNQPQHF. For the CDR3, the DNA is TGTGCCAGCAGTTCTCGGACAGGGCGCAATCAGCCCCAGCATTTT.

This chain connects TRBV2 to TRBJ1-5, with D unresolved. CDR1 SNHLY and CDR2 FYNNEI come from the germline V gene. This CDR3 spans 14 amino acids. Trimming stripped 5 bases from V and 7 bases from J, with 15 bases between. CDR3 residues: CASSLKPQGQPQHF. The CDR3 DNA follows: TGTGCCAGCAGTCTAAAGCCCCAAGGGCAGCCCCAGCATTTT.

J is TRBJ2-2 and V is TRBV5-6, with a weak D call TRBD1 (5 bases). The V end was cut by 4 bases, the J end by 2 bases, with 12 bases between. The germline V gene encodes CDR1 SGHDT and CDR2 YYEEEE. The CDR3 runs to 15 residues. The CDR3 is CASSPGARNTGELFF. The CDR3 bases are TGTGCCAGCAGCCCTGGGGCACGAAACACCGGGGAGCTGTTTTTT. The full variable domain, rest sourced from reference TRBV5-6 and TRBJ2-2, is DAGVTQSPTHLIKTRGQQVTLRCSPKSGHDTVSWYQQALGQGPQFIFQYYEEEERQRGNFPDRFSGHQFPNYSSELNVNALLLGDSALYLCASSPGARNTGELFFGEGSRLTVL.

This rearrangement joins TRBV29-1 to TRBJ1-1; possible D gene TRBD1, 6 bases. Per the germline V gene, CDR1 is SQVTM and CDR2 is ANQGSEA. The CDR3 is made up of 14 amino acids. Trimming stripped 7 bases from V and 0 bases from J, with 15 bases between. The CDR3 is CSALGGGLNTEAFF. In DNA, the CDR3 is TGCAGCGCCCTCGGGGGGGGCTTGAACACTGAAGCTTTCTTT.

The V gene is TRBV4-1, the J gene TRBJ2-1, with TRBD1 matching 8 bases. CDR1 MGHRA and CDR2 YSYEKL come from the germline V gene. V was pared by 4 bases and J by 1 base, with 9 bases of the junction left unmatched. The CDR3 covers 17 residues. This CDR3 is CASSPRSDRVSYNEQFF. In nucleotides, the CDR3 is TGCGCCAGCAGCCCTCGCTCGGACAGGGTTTCCTACAATGAGCAGTTCTTC.

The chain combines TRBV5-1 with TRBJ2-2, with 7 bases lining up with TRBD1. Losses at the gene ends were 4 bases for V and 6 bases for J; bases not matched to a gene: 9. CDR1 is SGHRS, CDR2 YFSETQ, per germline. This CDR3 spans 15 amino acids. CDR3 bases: TGCGCCAGCAGCCGATCGGACAGGAGGTCCGGGGAGCTGTTTTTT. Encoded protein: CASSRSDRRSGELFF.

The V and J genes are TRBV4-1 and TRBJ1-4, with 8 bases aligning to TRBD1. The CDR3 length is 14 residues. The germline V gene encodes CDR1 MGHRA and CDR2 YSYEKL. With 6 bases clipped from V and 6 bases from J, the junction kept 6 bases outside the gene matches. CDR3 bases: TGCGCCAGCAGAACCGGGACAGGTTATGAAAAACTGTTTTTT. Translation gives CASRTGTGYEKLFF.

The CDR3 spells CASSETRKYGNTIYF. The CDR3 DNA reads as TGTGCCAGCAGTGAAACGAGGAAATATGGAAACACCATATATTTT. This chain uses TRBV6-1 with TRBJ1-3; D uncertain. The CDR3 consists of 15 residues. Trimming cost V 2 bases and J 3 bases, with 11 bases left between them. Germline CDR1 reads MNHNS; CDR2 reads SASEGT.

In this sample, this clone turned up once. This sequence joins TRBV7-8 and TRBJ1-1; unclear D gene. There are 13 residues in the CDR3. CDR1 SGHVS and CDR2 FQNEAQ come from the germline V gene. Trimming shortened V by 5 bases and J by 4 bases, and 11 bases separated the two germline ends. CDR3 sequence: CASSPLKGTEAFF. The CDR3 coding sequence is TGTGCCAGCAGCCCCCTCAAGGGCACTGAAGCTTTCTTT.

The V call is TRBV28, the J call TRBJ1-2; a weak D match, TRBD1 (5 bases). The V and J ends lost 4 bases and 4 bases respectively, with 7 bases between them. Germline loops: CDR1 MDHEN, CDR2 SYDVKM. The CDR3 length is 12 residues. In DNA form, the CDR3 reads TGTGCCAGCAGTTCGGGGGTCTATGGCTACACCTTC. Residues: CASSSGVYGYTF.

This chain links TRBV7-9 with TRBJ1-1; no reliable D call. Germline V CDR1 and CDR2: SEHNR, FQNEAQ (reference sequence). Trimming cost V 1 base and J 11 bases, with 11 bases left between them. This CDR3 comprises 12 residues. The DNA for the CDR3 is TGTGCCAGCAGCTTAGTGTCGGAGAGGGCTTTCTTT. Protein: CASSLVSERAFF.

The CDR3 spells CASSPGFQETQYF. CDR3 DNA sequence: TGTGCCAGCAGCCCGGGATTCCAAGAGACCCAGTACTTC. The chain links TRBV7-7 to TRBJ2-5, with a weak D call TRBD2 (5 bases). This CDR3 is 13 amino acids long. Trimming stripped 5 bases from V and 1 base from J, with 8 bases between. CDR1 and CDR2 from the germline V gene are SSHAT and FNYEAQ (reference sequence).

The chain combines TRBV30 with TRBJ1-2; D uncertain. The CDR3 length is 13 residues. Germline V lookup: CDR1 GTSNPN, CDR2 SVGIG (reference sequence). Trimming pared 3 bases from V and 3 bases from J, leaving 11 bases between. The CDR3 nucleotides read TGTGCCTGGAGCGATGACCGTTACTATGGCTACACCTTC. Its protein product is CAWSDDRYYGYTF.

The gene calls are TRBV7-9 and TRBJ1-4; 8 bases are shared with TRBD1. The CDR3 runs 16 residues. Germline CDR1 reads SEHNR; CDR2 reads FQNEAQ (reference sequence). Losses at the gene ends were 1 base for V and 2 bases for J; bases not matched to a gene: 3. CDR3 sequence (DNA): TGTGCCAGCAGCTTAGTCAGGGGGCTGACTAATGAAAAACTGTTTTTT. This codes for CASSLVRGLTNEKLFF. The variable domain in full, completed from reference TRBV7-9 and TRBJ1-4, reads DTGVSQNPRHKITKRGQNVTFRCDPISEHNRLYWYRQTLGQGPEFLTYFQNEAQLEKSRLLSDRFSAERPKGSFSTLEIQRTEQGDSAMYLCASSLVRGLTNEKLFFGSGTQLSVL.

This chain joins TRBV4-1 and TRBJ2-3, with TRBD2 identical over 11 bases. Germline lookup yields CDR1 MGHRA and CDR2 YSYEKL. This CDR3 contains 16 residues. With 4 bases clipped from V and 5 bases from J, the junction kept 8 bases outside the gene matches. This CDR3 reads CASSLLAGAGGDTQYF. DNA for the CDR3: TGCGCCAGCAGCCTACTAGCGGGGGCCGGGGGAGATACGCAGTATTTT.

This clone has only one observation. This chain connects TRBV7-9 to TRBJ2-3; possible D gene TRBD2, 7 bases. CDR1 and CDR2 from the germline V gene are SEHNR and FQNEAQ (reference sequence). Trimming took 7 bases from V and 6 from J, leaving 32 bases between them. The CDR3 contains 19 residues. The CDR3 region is CASTPPGPVLGGGMDTQYF. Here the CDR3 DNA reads TGTGCCAGCACCCCTCCCGGTCCAGTCCTAGGGGGGGGAATGGATACGCAGTATTTT.

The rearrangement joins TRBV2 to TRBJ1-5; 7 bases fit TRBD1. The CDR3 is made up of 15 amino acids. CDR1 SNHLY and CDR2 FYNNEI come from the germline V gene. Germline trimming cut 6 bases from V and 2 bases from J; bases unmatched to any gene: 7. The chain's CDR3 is CASRAGQFRNQPQHF. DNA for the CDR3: TGTGCCAGCAGGGCGGGACAGTTTCGCAATCAGCCCCAGCATTTT.

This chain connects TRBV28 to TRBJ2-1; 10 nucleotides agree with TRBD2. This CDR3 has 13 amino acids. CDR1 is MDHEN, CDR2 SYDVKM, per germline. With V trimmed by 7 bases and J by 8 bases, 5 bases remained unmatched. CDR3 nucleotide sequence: TGTGCCAGCATTGGGACTAGCGTTTATGAGCAGTTCTTC. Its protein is CASIGTSVYEQFF.

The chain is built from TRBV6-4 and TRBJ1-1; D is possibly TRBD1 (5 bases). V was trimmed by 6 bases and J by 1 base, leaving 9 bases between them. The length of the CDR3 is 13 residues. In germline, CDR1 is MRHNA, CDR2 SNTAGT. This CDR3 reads CASSVDRNTEAFF. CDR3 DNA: TGTGCCAGCAGCGTAGACAGGAACACTGAAGCTTTCTTT.

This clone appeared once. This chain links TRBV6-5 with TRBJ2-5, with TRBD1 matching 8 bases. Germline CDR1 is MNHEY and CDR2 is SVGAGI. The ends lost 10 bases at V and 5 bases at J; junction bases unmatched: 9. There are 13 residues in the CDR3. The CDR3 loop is CATRRQGRETQYF. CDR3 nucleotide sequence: TGTGCCACCCGAAGACAGGGGAGGGAGACCCAGTACTTC.

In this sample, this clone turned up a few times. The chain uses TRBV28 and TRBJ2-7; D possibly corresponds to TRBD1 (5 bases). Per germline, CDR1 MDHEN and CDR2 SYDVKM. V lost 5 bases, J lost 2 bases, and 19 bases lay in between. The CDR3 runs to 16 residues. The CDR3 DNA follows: TGTGCCAGCAGTCAAGTCCCACCCCAGGGCACCTACGAGCAGTACTTC. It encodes CASSQVPPQGTYEQYF.

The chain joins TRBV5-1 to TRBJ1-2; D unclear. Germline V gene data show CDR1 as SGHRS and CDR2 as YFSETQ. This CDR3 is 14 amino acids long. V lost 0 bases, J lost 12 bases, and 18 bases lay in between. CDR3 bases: TGCGCCAGCAGCTTGGATTTGACTCCCCGGGCAAACACCTTC. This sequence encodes CASSLDLTPRANTF.

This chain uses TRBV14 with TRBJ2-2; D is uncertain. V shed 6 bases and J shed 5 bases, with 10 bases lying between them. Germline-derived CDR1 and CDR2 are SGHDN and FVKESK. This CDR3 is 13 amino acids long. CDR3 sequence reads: CASRASRTGELFF. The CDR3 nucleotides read TGTGCCAGCAGGGCAAGCAGGACCGGGGAGCTGTTTTTT.

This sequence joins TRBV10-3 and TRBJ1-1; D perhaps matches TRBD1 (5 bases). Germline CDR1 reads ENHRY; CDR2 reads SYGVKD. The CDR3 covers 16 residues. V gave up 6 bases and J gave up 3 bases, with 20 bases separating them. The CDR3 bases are TGTGCCATCAGCCGCGGTGGGTCTGGGGGGTACACTGAAGCTTTCTTT. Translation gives CAISRGGSGGYTEAFF.

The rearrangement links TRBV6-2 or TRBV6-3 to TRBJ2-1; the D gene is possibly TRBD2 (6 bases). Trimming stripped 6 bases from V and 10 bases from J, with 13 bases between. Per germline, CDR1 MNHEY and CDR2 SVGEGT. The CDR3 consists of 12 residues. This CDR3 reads CASSLGGSEQFF. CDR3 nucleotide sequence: TGTGCCAGCAGCCTCGGGGGAAGCGAGCAGTTCTTC.